Listed below are T cell receptor beta chains from one sample, sequenced in a study of cytomegalovirus exposure and HLA in healthy donors. TCRdb keeps only in-frame clones here, not all; method: immunoSEQ multiplex PCR. The data show roughly 120,000 clones, approximately 91% seen once. Sequences were obtained from PBMCs. These receptor sequences come from a man aged 18 to 35 in good health and CMV-seropositive. The CDR3 runs from the conserved cysteine through the conserved F or W.

v_gene	CDR3aa
TRBV5-1	CASSVTGDAEAFF
TRBV18	CASSQGQGPYNSPLHF
TRBV4-1	CASSQDQRGFNEKLFF
TRBV11-1	CASSRRAGPGNTIYF
TRBV6-1	CASSAVMGLNIYEQYF
TRBV4-3	CASSQDVGAARFEQYF
TRBV27	CASSLSAGGNSPLHF
TRBV10-2	CASRAQGRETQYF
TRBV13	CASSLKGQGGQPQHF
TRBV6-1	CASSVVTGNEQFF
TRBV2	CASSQQGAADTQYF
TRBV19	CASSSPGHSRTNTEAFF
TRBV4-2	CASSQGTSGGTDTQYF
TRBV2	CASYSGGTVEQYF
TRBV15	CATSRDAGVSYEQYF
TRBV5-6	CASSQPWGGLRNTIYF
TRBV27	CASSYRGQSTDTQYF
TRBV9	CASSDDRVSDEQFF
TRBV7-9	CASSFWAGGRTEAFF
TRBV18	CASSPSDSNSPLHF
TRBV29-1	CSVLDRAGFLTDTQYF
TRBV13	CATKGGGAPNEQFF
TRBV5-1	CASSFSGGAYTDTQYF
TRBV10-1	CASSENAVGQYF
TRBV5-5	CASSFGSGMLDTEAFF
TRBV2	CASSVGQGIEQFF
TRBV5-1	CASSLEGLNTEAFF
TRBV2	CASIEPVNYGYTF
TRBV11-1	CASSPGQVQETQYF
TRBV5-1	CASSFDGNSPLHF
TRBV14	CASSQGRGAYEQYF
TRBV4-3	CASSQQGADTQYF
TRBV7-9	CASSLSGGDQTQYF
TRBV6-5	CASSYRYALSPLHF
TRBV29-1	CSVPETDLSGGYTF
TRBV7-9	CASSLGPADRASEQYF
TRBV5-1	CASSLSGGIDTQYF
TRBV4-3	CASSQGVGDSYEQYF
TRBV29-1	CSGGGGNYGYTF
TRBV5-4	CASSLEAGSSYEQYF
TRBV6-5	CASSRQGAQGYTF
TRBV7-2	CASSLSRGSYEQYF
TRBV19	CASSIPPGSNRPNEQFF
TRBV4-1	CASSQGLEGERRGYTF
TRBV11-2	CASSPAREKLFF
TRBV30	CAWSRPGQLNEKLFF
TRBV4-1	CASSLGGGYEQYF
TRBV18	CASSPGSGYEQYF
TRBV5-4	CASSRDREVADTQYF
TRBV18	CASSQLDYGYTF
TRBV4-2	CASSQVGRDSGNTIYF